These 17 T cell receptor beta chains came from one sample sequenced in a study of CD8+ T cells in alopecia areata. The sample's treatment: oral pan-JAK inhibitor, 5-10 mg twice daily. Extraction and reverse transcription of RNA yielded cDNA as the sequencing template. The method was immunoSEQ multiplex PCR; TCRdb's version includes in-frame clones alone and lacks a portion of them. The data show 200,000 to 250,000 clones, over 40% seen once. Source: CD4+ T cells sorted from blood, taken at approximately week 37, from a patient treated with tofacitinib. These receptors all come from a human donor with alopecia areata.

The chain recombines TRBV20-1 with TRBJ2-4; no clear D gene. V gave up 3 bases and J gave up 2 bases, with 2 bases separating them. The CDR3 sequence is 11 residues long. Germline V gives CDR1 DFQATT, CDR2 SNEGSKA (reference sequence). As DNA, the CDR3 is TGCAGTGCTAGGTCCAAAAACATTCAGTACTTC. It is translated as CSARSKNIQYF.

The J gene is TRBJ1-5, the V gene TRBV28; TRBD1 aligns across 7 bases. After removal of 7 bases from V and 2 bases from J, the junction contained 5 bases not matched to a gene. CDR3 size: 14 residues. Per germline, CDR1 MDHEN and CDR2 SYDVKM. The CDR3 coding sequence is TGTGCCAGCACCTCGGGACAGCGCAATCAGCCCCAGCATTTT. Translation gives CASTSGQRNQPQHF. Supplemented by reference TRBV28 and TRBJ1-5, the full variable domain reads DVKVTQSSRYLVKRTGEKVFLECVQDMDHENMFWYRQDPGLGLRLIYFSYDVKMKEKGDIPEGYSVSREKKERFSLILESASTNQTSMYLCASTSGQRNQPQHFGDGTRLSIL.

V gene TRBV4-3 combines with J gene TRBJ2-5; D possibly uses TRBD1 or TRBD2 (5 bases each). V dropped 4 bases and J dropped 4 bases, with 13 bases sitting between them. CDR3 length: 14 residues. Per germline, CDR1 LGHNA and CDR2 YSLEER. The CDR3 here is CASSRRDGSETQYF. The DNA of the CDR3 is TGCGCCAGCAGCCGAAGGGACGGATCAGAGACCCAGTACTTC.

The V gene is TRBV6-5, the J gene TRBJ1-2; D perhaps matches TRBD1 (5 bases). The germline gives CDR1 MNHEY, CDR2 SVGAGI. Trimming shortened V by 6 bases and J by 4 bases, and 15 bases separated the two germline ends. The CDR3 runs 14 residues. Here the CDR3 DNA reads TGTGCCAGCAGAGATGACAGAAAACTCTATGGCTACACCTTC. This codes for CASRDDRKLYGYTF.

The sample holds a few counts of this clone. The rearrangement uses TRBV5-1 and TRBJ2-6; the match to TRBD1 covers 7 bases. The germline gives CDR1 SGHRS, CDR2 YFSETQ. This CDR3 has 18 residues. V gave up 1 base and J gave up 1 base; unmatched junction bases: 8. The CDR3 here is CASSLNGQEISGANVLTF. CDR3 DNA: TGCGCCAGCAGCTTGAACGGACAGGAAATATCTGGGGCCAACGTCCTGACTTTC.

The chain combines TRBV28 with TRBJ2-3; D is ambiguous. CDR3 length: 14 amino acids. V was cut by 2 bases and J by 4 bases, with 10 bases left in between. The germline gives CDR1 MDHEN, CDR2 SYDVKM. CDR3 loop: CASSLAHASDTQYF. CDR3 DNA sequence: TGTGCCAGCAGTTTAGCGCATGCCTCAGATACGCAGTATTTT.

The chain is built from TRBV7-8 and TRBJ1-5; D gene uncertain. Deletions cut 5 bases from V and 6 bases from J, with 14 bases between. The CDR3 is 14 amino acids. Germline V lookup: CDR1 SGHVS, CDR2 FQNEAQ. In DNA form, the CDR3 reads TGTGCCAGCAGCATGGAGGGCTGGGGTCAGCCCCAGCATTTT. It translates to CASSMEGWGQPQHF.

Notes on this clone: One end of the junction does not line up with germline, which may come from a read error. The V and J genes are TRBV6-5 and TRBJ2-7; D gene unclear. The CDR3 is made up of 13 amino acids. Germline CDR1 MNHEY, CDR2 SVGAGI. The CDR3 here is CASQAPALSRLFF. CDR3 in DNA: TGTGCCAGCCAGGCTCCAGCACTTTCCCGCCTTTTCTTC.

In this sample, this clone turned up a few times. The chain joins TRBV19 to TRBJ2-5; perhaps TRBD1 as D (6 bases). The CDR3 has 15 amino acids. V was cut by 1 base and J by 1 base, with 10 bases left in between. Germline V CDR1 and CDR2: LNHDA, SQIVND (reference sequence). The CDR3 reads CASSIARGFQETQYF. Here the CDR3 DNA reads TGTGCCAGTAGTATAGCGAGGGGGTTCCAAGAGACCCAGTACTTC.

This chain uses TRBV4-2 with TRBJ2-7; D is undetermined. The germline V and J ends were trimmed by 2 bases and 0 bases, with 20 bases remaining between them. The CDR3 totals 18 residues. CDR1 LGHNA and CDR2 YNFKEQ come from the germline V gene. The CDR3 is CASSQMGGRRPTSYEQYF. Written as DNA, the CDR3 is TGTGCCAGCAGCCAAATGGGTGGCCGCCGACCCACCTCCTACGAGCAGTACTTC.

The gene calls are TRBV14 and TRBJ2-7; 9 nucleotides align to TRBD1. The CDR3 covers 14 residues. Germline V gene sequence: CDR1 SGHDN, CDR2 FVKESK. Trimming removed 6 bases from V and 2 bases from J; junction bases left unmatched: 5. CDR3 in amino acids: CASSRQGGAYEQYF. In DNA, the CDR3 is TGTGCCAGCAGTAGACAGGGGGGAGCCTACGAGCAGTACTTC.

The chain carries TRBV7-2 and TRBJ2-1, with TRBD1 identical over 8 bases. Germline trimming cut 5 bases from V and 7 bases from J; bases unmatched to any gene: 10. The germline V gene encodes CDR1 SGHTA and CDR2 FQGNSA. The CDR3 has 15 amino acids. CDR3 DNA sequence: TGTGCCAGCAGCCCACGGGCAGGGGGCCTAAATGAGCAGTTCTTC. Encoded protein: CASSPRAGGLNEQFF.

This clone was detected a few times. This rearrangement joins TRBV7-2 to TRBJ2-3; 7 bases line up with TRBD1. This CDR3 region has 15 residues. Germline assignment: CDR1 SGHTA and CDR2 FQGNSA. V shed 3 bases and J 6 bases; nucleotides not matched to a gene: 9. CDR3 sequence reads: CASSLGTERGDTQYF. Written as DNA, the CDR3 is TGTGCCAGCAGCTTGGGGACAGAAAGGGGCGATACGCAGTATTTT.

The chain carries TRBV29-1 and TRBJ1-1; the D is unclear. Germline V gene sequence: CDR1 SQVTM, CDR2 ANQGSEA. CDR3 length: 16 residues. V lost 1 base and J lost 1, with 16 bases in between. The CDR3 reads CSVEGRVGRSNTEAFF. CDR3 DNA sequence: TGCAGCGTTGAAGGTCGTGTGGGGAGGTCGAACACTGAAGCTTTCTTT.

This clone was seen a handful of times. The CDR3 DNA is TGCGCCAGCAGCGAGACCAGGCCTAGCGGAAACAATGAGCAGTTCTTC. Translation: CASSETRPSGNNEQFF. The V call is TRBV4-3, the J call TRBJ2-1, with 7 bases lining up with TRBD2. The junction had 12 bases not matched to a gene; V was cut back by 5 bases and J by 5 bases. The length of the CDR3 is 16 residues. Per germline, CDR1 LGHNA and CDR2 YSLEER.

The table lists this clone with a few counts. J is TRBJ2-2 and V is TRBV10-2; D ambiguous. The V end was cut by 1 base, the J end by 3 bases, with 6 bases between. CDR3 length: 14 amino acids. The germline V gene has CDR1 WSHSY and CDR2 SAAADI. The CDR3 spells CASSEFPHTGELFF. The CDR3 DNA is TGCGCCAGCAGTGAGTTCCCTCACACCGGGGAGCTGTTTTTT.

V gene TRBV4-1 combines with J gene TRBJ2-5; TRBD2 matches 8 bases. Per germline, CDR1 MGHRA and CDR2 YSYEKL. Trimming at V came to 0 bases and at J to 0 bases, leaving 9 bases not matched to a gene. The CDR3 extends over 18 amino acids. This CDR3 reads CASSQEVSTSVNQETQYF. DNA of the CDR3: TGCGCCAGCAGCCAAGAGGTTTCGACTAGCGTCAACCAAGAGACCCAGTACTTC.